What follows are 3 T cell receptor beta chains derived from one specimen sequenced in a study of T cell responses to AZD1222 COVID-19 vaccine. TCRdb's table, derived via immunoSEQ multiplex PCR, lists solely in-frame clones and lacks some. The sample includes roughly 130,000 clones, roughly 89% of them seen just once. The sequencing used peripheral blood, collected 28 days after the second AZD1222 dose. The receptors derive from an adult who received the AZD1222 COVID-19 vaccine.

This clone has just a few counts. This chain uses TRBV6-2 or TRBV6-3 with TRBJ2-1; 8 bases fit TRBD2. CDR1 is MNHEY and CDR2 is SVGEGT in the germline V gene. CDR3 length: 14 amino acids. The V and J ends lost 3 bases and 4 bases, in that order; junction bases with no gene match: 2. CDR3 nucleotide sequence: TGTGCCAGCAGTTATAGCGGGGAGTACAATGAGCAGTTCTTC. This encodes CASSYSGEYNEQFF.

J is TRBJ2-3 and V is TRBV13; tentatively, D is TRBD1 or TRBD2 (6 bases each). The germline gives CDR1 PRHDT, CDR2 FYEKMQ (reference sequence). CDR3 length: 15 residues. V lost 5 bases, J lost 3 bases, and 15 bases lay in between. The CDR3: CASSTGSRGTDTQYF. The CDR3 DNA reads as TGTGCCAGCAGCACCGGGAGTAGGGGGACAGATACGCAGTATTTT.

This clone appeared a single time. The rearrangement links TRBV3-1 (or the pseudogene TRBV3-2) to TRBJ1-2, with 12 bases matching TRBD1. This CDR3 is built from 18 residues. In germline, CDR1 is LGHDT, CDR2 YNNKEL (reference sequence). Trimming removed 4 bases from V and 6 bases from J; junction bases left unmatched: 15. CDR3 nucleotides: TGTGCCAGCAGCCCTCCGGGACAGGGGGCGCGGGTAGGTGATGGCTACACCTTC. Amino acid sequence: CASSPPGQGARVGDGYTF.